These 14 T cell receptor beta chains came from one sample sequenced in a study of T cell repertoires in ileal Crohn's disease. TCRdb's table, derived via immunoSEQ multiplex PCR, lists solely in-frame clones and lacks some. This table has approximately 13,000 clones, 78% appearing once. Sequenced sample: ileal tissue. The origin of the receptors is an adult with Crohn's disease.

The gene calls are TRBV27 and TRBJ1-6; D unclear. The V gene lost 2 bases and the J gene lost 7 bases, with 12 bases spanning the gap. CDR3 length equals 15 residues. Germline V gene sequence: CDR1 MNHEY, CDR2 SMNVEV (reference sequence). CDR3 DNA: TGTGCCAGCAGTTTAGTCCCGGGGTTGAATTCACCCCTCCACTTT. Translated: CASSLVPGLNSPLHF.

The CDR3 nucleotides are TGTGCCAGCAGCCAGGGGGCGACGGGGTCACCCCTCCACTTT. It yields the protein CASSQGATGSPLHF. This chain links TRBV7-2 with TRBJ1-6, with 8 nucleotides matching TRBD1. The CDR3 runs to 14 residues. The V gene end was trimmed by 5 bases and the J gene end by 10 bases; junction bases not matched to a gene: 7. Germline CDR1 is SGHTA and CDR2 is FQGNSA.

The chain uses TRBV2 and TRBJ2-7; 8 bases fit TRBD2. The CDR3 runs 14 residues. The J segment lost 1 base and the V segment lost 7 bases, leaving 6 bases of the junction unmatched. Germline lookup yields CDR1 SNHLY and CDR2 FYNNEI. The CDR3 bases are TGTGCCAGCATAGGTGAGCGGGGGTCCTACGAGCAGTACTTC. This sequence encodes CASIGERGSYEQYF.

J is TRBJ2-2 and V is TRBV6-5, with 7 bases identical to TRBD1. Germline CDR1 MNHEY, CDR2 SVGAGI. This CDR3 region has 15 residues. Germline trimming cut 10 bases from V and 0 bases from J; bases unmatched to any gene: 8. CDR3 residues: CAIRGGDANTGELFF. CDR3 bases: TGTGCCATTAGAGGGGGCGACGCGAACACCGGGGAGCTGTTTTTT.

In nucleotides, the CDR3 is TGTGCCAGCAGCCCAATGGGGGGGGGAGGTGATGGGACCCAGTACTTC. Translated: CASSPMGGGGDGTQYF. The J gene is TRBJ2-5, the V gene TRBV7-6; 7 bases are a match to TRBD2. J gave up 7 bases and V 5 bases, and 16 bases lay outside the gene matches. CDR3 length: 16 residues. CDR1 is SGHVS and CDR2 is FNYEAQ in the germline V gene.

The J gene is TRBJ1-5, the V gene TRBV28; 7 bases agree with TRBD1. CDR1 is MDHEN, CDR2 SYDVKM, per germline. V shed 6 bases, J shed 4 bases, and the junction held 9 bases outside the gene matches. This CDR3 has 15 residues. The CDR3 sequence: CASRTSRGRNQPQHF. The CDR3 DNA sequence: TGTGCCAGCAGGACGTCAAGGGGGCGAAATCAGCCCCAGCATTTT. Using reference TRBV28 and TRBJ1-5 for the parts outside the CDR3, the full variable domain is DVKVTQSSRYLVKRTGEKVFLECVQDMDHENMFWYRQDPGLGLRLIYFSYDVKMKEKGDIPEGYSVSREKKERFSLILESASTNQTSMYLCASRTSRGRNQPQHFGDGTRLSIL.

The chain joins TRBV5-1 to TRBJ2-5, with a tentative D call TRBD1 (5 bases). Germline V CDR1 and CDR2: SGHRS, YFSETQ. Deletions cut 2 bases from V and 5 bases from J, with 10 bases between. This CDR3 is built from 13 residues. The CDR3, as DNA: TGCGCCAGCAGCTTAGGGGTCCGGGAGACCCAGTACTTC. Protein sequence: CASSLGVRETQYF.

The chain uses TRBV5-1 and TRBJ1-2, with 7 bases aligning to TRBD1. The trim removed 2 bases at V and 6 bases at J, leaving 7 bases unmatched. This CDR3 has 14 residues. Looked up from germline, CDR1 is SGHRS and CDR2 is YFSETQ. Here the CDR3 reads CASSLNTGANGYTF. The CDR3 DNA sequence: TGCGCCAGCAGCTTAAACACAGGGGCGAATGGCTACACCTTC.

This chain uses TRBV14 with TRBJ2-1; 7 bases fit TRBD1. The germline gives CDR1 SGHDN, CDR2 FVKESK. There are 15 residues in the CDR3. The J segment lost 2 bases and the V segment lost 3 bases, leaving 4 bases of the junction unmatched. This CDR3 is CASSQGQSPYNEQFF. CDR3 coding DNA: TGTGCCAGCAGCCAGGGACAGTCGCCCTACAATGAGCAGTTCTTC.

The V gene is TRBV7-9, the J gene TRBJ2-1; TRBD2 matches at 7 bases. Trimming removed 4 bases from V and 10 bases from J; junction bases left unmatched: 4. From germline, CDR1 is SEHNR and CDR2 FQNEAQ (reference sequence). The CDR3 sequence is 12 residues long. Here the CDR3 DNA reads TGTGCCAGCAGCTATAGCGGGTGGGAGCAGTTCTTC. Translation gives CASSYSGWEQFF.

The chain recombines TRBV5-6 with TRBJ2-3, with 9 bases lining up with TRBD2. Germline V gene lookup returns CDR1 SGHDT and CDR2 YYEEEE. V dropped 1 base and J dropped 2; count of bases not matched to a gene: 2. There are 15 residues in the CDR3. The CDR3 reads CASSLLAGHTDTQYF. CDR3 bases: TGTGCCAGCAGCTTGCTAGCGGGGCACACAGATACGCAGTATTTT.

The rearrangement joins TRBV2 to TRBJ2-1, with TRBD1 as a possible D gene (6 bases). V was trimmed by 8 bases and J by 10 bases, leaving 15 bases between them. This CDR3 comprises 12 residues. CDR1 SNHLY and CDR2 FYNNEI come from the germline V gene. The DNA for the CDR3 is TGTGCCAGCCAAGGGGCCGGGACAGAGCAGTTCTTC. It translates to CASQGAGTEQFF.

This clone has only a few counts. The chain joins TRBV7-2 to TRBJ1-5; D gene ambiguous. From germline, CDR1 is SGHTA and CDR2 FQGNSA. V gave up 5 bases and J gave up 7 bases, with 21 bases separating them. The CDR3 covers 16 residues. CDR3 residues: CASSKGGPTMGQPQHF. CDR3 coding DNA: TGTGCCAGCAGCAAAGGCGGGCCAACAATGGGGCAGCCCCAGCATTTT.

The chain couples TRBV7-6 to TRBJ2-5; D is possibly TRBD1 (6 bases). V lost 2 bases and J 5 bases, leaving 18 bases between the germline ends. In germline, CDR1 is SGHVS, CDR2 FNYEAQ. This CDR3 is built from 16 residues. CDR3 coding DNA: TGTGCCAGCAGCTTATTTCAACAGGGAATTGGGGAGACCCAGTACTTC. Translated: CASSLFQQGIGETQYF.